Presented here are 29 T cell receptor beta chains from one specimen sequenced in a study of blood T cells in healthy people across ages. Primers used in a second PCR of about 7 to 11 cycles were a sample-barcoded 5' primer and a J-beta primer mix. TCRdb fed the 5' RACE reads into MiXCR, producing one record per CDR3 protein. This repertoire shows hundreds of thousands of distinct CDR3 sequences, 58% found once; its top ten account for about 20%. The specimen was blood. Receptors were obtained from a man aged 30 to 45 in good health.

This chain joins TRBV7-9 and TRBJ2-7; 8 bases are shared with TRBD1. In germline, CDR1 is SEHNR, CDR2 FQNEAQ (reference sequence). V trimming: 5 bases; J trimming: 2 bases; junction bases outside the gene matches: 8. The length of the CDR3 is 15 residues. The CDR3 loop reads CASSRSWTGTYEQYF. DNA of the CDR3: TGTGCCAGCAGCCGGAGTTGGACAGGGACCTACGAGCAGTACTTC. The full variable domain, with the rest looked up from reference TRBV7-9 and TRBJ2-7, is DTGVSQNPRHKITKRGQNVTFRCDPISEHNRLYWYRQTLGQGPEFLTYFQNEAQLEKSRLLSDRFSAERPKGSFSTLEIQRTEQGDSAMYLCASSRSWTGTYEQYFGPGTRLTVT.

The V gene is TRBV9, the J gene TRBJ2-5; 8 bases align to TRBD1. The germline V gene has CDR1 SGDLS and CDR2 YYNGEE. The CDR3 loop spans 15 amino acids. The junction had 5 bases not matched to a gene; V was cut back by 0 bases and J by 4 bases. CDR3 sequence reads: CASSVGGQAGETQYF. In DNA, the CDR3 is TGTGCCAGCAGCGTAGGGGGACAGGCAGGAGAGACCCAGTACTTC.

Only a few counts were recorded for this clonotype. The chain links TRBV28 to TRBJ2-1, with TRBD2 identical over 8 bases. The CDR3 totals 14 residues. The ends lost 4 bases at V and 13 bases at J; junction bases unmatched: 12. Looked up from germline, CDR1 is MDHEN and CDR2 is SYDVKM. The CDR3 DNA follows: TGTGCCAGCAGTTCTAGTCGAAGTGGGACTAGACAGTTCTTC. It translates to CASSSSRSGTRQFF.

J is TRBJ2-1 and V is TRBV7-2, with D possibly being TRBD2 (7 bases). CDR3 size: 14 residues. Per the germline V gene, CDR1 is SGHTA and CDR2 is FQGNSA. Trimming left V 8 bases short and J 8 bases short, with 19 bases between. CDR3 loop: CASGSGTTTDEQFF. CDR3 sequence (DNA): TGTGCCAGCGGAAGCGGGACAACCACGGATGAGCAGTTCTTC.

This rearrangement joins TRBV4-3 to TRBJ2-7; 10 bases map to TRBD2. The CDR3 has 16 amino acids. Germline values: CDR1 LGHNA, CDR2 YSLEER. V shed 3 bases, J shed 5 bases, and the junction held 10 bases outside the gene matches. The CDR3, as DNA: TGCGCCAGCAGCCAGAAACCGGGACTAGCGTCCCACGAGCAGTACTTC. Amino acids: CASSQKPGLASHEQYF.

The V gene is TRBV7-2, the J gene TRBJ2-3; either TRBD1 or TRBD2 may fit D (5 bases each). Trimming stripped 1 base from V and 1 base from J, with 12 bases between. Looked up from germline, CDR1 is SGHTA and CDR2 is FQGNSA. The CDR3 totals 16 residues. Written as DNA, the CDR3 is TGTGCCAGCAGCTTAGGTCCTCCGGGGCGCACAGATACGCAGTATTTT. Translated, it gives CASSLGPPGRTDTQYF.

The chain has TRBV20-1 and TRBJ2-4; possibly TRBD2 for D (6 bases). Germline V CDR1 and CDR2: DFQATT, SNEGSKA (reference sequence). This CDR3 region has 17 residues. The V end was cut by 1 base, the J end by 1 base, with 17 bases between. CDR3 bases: TGCAGTGCTAGAGCTATTCTAGGGGCGGGGGCCAAAAACATTCAGTACTTC. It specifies CSARAILGAGAKNIQYF.

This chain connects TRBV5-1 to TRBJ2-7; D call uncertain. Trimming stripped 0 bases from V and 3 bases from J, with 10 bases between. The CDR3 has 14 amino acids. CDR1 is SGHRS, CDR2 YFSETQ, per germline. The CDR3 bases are TGCGCCAGCAGCTTGGTAGGTCAGATCTACGAGCAGTACTTC. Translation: CASSLVGQIYEQYF.

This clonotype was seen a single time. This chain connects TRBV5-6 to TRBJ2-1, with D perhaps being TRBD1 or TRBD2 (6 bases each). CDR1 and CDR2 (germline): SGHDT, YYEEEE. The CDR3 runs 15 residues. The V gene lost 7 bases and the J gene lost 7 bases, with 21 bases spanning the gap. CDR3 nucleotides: TGTGCCAGCTCCGAACCGGGGGCCGGACCGAATGAGCAGTTCTTC. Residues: CASSEPGAGPNEQFF.

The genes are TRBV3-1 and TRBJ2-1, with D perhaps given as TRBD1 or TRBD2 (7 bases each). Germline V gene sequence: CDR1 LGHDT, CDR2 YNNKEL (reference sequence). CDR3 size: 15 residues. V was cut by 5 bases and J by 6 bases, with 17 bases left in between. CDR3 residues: CASSYDREGSNEQFF. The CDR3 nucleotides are TGTGCCAGCAGCTACGACAGGGAGGGGTCCAATGAGCAGTTCTTC.

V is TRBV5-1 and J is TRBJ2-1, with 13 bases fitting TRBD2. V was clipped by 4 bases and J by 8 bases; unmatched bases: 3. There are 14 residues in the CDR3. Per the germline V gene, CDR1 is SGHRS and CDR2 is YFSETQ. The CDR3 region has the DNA TGCGCCAGCAGCGGGACTAGCGGGGTATATGAGCAGTTCTTC. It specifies CASSGTSGVYEQFF.

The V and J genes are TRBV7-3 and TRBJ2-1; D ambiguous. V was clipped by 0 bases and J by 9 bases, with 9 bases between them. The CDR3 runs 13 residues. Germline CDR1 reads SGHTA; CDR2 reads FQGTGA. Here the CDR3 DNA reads TGTGCCAGCAGCTTAACGTTAAGTGGTGAGCAGTTCTTC. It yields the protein CASSLTLSGEQFF.

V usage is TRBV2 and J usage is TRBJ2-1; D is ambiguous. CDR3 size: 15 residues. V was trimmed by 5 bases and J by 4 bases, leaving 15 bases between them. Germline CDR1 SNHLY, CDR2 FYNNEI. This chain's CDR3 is CASSLGLTLYNEQFF. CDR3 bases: TGTGCCAGCAGTCTGGGCCTCACTCTATACAATGAGCAGTTCTTC.

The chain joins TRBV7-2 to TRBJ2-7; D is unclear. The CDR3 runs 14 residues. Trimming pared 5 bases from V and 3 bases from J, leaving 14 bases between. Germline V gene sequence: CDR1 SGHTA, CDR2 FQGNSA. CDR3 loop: CASSARNLGYEQYF. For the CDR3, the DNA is TGTGCCAGCAGCGCACGGAACTTGGGCTACGAGCAGTACTTC. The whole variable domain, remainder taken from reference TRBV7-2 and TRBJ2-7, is GAGVSQSPSNKVTEKGKDVELRCDPISGHTALYWYRQSLGQGLEFLIYFQGNSAPDKSGLPSDRFSAERTGGSVSTLTIQRTQQEDSAVYLCASSARNLGYEQYFGPGTRLTVT.

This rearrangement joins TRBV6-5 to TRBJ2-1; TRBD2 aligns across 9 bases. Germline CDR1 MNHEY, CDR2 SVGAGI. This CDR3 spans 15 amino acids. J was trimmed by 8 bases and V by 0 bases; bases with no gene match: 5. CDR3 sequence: CASSYSAGGPDEQFF. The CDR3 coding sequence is TGTGCCAGCAGTTACTCGGCGGGAGGGCCTGATGAGCAGTTCTTC.

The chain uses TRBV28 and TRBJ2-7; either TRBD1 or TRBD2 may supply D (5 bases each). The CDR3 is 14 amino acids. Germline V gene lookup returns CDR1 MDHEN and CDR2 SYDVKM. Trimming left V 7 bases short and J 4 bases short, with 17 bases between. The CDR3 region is CASISGTAFYEQYF. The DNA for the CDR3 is TGTGCCAGCATATCAGGGACGGCTTTTTACGAGCAGTACTTC.

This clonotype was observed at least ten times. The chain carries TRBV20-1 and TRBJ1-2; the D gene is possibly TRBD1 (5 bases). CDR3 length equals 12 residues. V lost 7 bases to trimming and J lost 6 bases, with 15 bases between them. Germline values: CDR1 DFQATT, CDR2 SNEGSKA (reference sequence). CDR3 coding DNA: TGCAGTGTCCCAGACAGATGGGATGGCTACACCTTC. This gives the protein CSVPDRWDGYTF.

CDR3 DNA sequence: TGTGCCAGCAGCCGGCTCCTCGGGACAGGGTTGTATGAGCAGTTCTTC. Amino acid sequence: CASSRLLGTGLYEQFF. The chain carries TRBV7-9 and TRBJ2-1; 9 bases are shared with TRBD1. The CDR3 has 16 amino acids. Unmatched junction bases numbered 13, after V lost 5 bases and J lost 8 bases. CDR1 is SEHNR, CDR2 FQNEAQ, per germline (reference sequence).

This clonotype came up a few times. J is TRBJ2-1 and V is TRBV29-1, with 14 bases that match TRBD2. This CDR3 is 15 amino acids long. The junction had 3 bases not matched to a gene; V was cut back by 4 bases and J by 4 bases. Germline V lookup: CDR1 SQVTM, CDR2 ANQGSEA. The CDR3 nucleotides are TGCAGCGTTGCTCGGACTAGCGGGAGGTACAATGAGCAGTTCTTC. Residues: CSVARTSGRYNEQFF.

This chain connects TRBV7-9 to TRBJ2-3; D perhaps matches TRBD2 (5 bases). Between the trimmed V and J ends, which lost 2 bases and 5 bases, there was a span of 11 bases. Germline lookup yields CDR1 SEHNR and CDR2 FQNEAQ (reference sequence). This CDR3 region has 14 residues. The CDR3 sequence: CASSLSTREDTQYF. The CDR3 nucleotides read TGTGCCAGCAGCTTATCGACGAGGGAAGATACGCAGTATTTT.

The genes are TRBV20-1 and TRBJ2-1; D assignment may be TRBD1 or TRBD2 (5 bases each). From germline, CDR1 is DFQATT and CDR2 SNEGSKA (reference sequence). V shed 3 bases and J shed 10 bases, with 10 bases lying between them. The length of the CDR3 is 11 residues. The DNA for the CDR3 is TGCAGTGCTAGCCGGGACCACGAGCAGTTCTTC. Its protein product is CSASRDHEQFF.

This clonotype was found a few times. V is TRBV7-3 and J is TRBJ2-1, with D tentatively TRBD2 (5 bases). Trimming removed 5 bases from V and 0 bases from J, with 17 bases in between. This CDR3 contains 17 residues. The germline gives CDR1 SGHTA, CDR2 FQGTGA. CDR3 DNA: TGTGCCAGCAGCCCCTCGTTAGCCACTAGCTCCTACAATGAGCAGTTCTTC. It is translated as CASSPSLATSSYNEQFF. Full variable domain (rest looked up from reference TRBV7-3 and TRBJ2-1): GAGVSQTPSNKVTEKGKYVELRCDPISGHTALYWYRQSLGQGPEFLIYFQGTGAADDSGLPNDRFFAVRPEGSVSTLKIQRTERGDSAVYLCASSPSLATSSYNEQFFGPGTRLTVL.

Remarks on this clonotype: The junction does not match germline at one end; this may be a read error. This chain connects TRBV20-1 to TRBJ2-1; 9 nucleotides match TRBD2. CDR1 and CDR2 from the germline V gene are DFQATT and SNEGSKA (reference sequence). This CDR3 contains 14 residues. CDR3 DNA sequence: TGCAGTGCGAAAAATAGCGGGGGCTACGATGAGCAGTTCTTC. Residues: CSAKNSGGYDEQFF.

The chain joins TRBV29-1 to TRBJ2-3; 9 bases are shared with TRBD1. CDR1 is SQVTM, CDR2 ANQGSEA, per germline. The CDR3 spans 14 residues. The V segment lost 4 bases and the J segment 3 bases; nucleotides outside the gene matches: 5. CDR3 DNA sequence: TGCAGCGTTGGGGGAGGACAGGGGACAGATACGCAGTATTTT. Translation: CSVGGGQGTDTQYF.

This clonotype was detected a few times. The CDR3 protein is CASSQDKGRSAFF. CDR3 nucleotide sequence: TGTGCCAGCAGCCAAGATAAAGGTAGGAGTGCTTTCTTT. The rearrangement uses TRBV4-2 and TRBJ1-1; D is unresolved. Germline-derived CDR1 and CDR2 are LGHNA and YNFKEQ. The V gene lost 0 bases and the J gene lost 11 bases, with 13 bases spanning the gap. This CDR3 comprises 13 residues.

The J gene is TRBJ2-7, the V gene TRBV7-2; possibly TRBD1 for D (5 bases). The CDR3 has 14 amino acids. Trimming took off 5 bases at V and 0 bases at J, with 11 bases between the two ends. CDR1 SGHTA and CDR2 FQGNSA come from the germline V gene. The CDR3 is CASSGRQSSYEQYF. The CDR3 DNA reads TGTGCCAGCAGCGGCAGACAGAGCTCCTACGAGCAGTACTTC. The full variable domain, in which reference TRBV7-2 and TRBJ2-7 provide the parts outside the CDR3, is GAGVSQSPSNKVTEKGKDVELRCDPISGHTALYWYRQSLGQGLEFLIYFQGNSAPDKSGLPSDRFSAERTGGSVSTLTIQRTQQEDSAVYLCASSGRQSSYEQYFGPGTRLTVT.

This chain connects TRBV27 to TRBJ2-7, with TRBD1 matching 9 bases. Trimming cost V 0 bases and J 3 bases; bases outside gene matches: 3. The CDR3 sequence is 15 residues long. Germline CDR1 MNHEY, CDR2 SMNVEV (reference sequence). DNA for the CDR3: TGTGCCAGCAGTTTATCGGGGGGACAGGGCTACGAGCAGTACTTC. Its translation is CASSLSGGQGYEQYF.

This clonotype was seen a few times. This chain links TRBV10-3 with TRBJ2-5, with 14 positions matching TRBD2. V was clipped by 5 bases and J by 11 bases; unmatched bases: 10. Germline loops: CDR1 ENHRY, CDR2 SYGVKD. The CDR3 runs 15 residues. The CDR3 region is CAISWTSGGPDEQYF. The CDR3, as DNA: TGTGCCATCAGTTGGACTAGCGGGGGGCCGGATGAGCAGTACTTC.

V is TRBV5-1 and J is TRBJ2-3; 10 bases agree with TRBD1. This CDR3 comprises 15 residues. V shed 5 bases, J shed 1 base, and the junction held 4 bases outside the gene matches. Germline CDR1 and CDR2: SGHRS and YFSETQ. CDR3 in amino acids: CASRETGGGTDTQYF. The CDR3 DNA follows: TGCGCCAGCAGGGAGACAGGGGGCGGCACAGATACGCAGTATTTT.